Sequencing of this T cell receptor beta chain was carried out in a study of shared clonotypes between healthy human individuals. Overall study: Three plates each covered CD4 naive and memory; CD8 naive two, CD8 memory one.

The V gene end was trimmed by 5 bases and the J gene end by 8 bases; junction bases not matched to a gene: 7. CDR1 and CDR2 from the germline V gene are MNHEY and SMNVEV (reference sequence). This CDR3 has 13 residues. Points from the study as a whole: Clonotypes that were shared across a handful of donors made up approximately 5% of naive CD4 clonotypes. An expected dependence of interdonor clonotype sharing on sequencing depth was noted.

Generated by immunoSEQ multiplex PCR, the TCRdb table keeps only in-frame clones and is missing some. The table has about 1.1 million clones, approximately 77% seen once; the top ten hold 0.89%. Of note for this clone: Antigen unknown.

The chain has TRBV27 and TRBJ1-2, with 8 bases lining up with TRBD1. Specimen: memory CD4+ T cells from PBMCs. The sample's subset: CD45RA-negative fraction. This sequence was found in a man aged 18 to 35 in good health. Some clones in this sample may be carry-over from other donors' samples. The CDR3 protein is CASSLRDRLGYTF. As DNA, the CDR3 is TGTGCCAGCAGTCTCCGGGACAGGTTAGGCTACACCTTC.